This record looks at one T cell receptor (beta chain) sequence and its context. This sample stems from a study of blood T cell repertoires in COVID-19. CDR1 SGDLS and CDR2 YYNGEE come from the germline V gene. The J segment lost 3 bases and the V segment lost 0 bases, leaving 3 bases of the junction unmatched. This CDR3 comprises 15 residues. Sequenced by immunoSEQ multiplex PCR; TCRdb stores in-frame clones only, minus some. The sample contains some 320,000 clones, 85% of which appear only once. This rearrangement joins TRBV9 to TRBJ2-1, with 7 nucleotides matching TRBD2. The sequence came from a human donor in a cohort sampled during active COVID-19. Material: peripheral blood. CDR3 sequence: CASSVGLAVYNEQFF. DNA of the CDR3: TGTGCCAGCAGCGTAGGGCTAGCGGTCTACAATGAGCAGTTCTTC.